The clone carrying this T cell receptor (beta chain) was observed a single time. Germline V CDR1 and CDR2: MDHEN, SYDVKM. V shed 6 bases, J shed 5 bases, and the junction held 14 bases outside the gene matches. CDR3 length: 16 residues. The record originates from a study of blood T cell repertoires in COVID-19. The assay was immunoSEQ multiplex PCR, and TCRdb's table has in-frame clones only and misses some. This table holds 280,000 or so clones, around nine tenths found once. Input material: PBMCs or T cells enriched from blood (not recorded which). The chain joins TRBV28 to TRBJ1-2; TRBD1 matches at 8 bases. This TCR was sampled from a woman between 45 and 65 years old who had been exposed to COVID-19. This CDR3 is CASSLGTGTSGYGYTF. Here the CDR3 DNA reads TGTGCCAGCAGCCTAGGGACAGGAACCTCTGGGTATGGCTACACCTTC.